The source of this T cell receptor (beta chain) is a study of blood T cell repertoires in COVID-19. Whole-study context: COVID-19 samples, acute and convalescent, were from the United States, Italy and Spain.

V was shortened by 0 bases and J by 3 bases, with 13 bases between the two germline ends. CDR1 and CDR2 from the germline V gene are SGHTA and FQGNSA. The CDR3 runs 16 residues. The authors' processing: Researchers report that nucleated cell counts were estimated from reference gene primer amplification. TCRdb's table, derived via immunoSEQ multiplex PCR, lists solely in-frame clones and lacks some. The D gene and trimming were derived from the DNA, and the V and J assignments and clone size from that table. This sample has about 130,000 clones; around 83% occur once, and the top ten carry more than 2.5%.

The rearrangement joins TRBV7-2 to TRBJ2-3; D may be TRBD1 (5 bases). Sequenced material: peripheral blood. The receptor was isolated from a woman of 80 years or more with acute or convalescent COVID-19. The chain's CDR3 is CASSLAGIGATDTQYF. The CDR3 DNA reads as TGTGCCAGCAGCTTAGCGGGGATAGGGGCAACAGATACGCAGTATTTT.